This T cell receptor beta chain was recorded in a study of cytomegalovirus exposure and HLA in healthy donors. The wider study: The 120 or so validation repertoires, a later analysis reported, used the same platform as the approximately 670 first-cohort repertoires.

Clones were read by immunoSEQ multiplex PCR, and TCRdb kept only the in-frame ones, dropping some. The sample has just under 150,000 clones; about nine tenths are singletons. V was cut by 7 bases and J by 5 bases, with 12 bases left in between. Per germline, CDR1 MNHNS and CDR2 SASEGT. CDR3 length equals 12 residues. General study findings and limits: It was about 180 TCR beta chains that were listed as cytomegalovirus-associated. In vitro assays verified that a few CMV-associated chains recognized CMV antigens specifically.

About this clone itself: Its antigen remains unknown.

This chain links TRBV6-1 with TRBJ2-7, with TRBD2 as a possible D gene (6 bases). Sequenced input: PBMCs. The clonotype originates from a man between 18 and 35 years old in good health and CMV-seropositive. The CDR3 DNA sequence: TGTGCCAGCACCGGAGGGCCGCACGAGCAGTACTTC. Translating gives CASTGGPHEQYF.